The rows below give T cell receptor beta chains drawn from one sample of a study of regulatory T cells in long-lasting Graves disease. One entry per CDR3 protein results from TCRdb running MiXCR on the multiplex PCR reads. The sample shows 350,000 to 450,000 distinct CDR3 sequences, approximately 15% of them seen only once. The same sample was also studied in work on T cells in Graves' hyperthyroidism and ophthalmopathy.

Sequences were derived from peripheral blood mononuclear cells (PBMCs), sampled at new diagnosis, from a patient treated with antithyroid drugs. The receptors were sampled from a woman between 40 and 55 years old with Graves disease. CDR3s include the opening cysteine and the closing phenylalanine or tryptophan. D genes are given only for firm matches. Clone size is not always given. Where it is, it says once, few, many or a class for expanded clones.

abundance	d_gene	j_gene	v_gene	CDR3aa	CDR3nt
few	NA	TRBJ2-6	TRBV3-1	CASSGSGSPGPGANVLTF	TGTGCCAGCAGTGGGTCGGGGAGCCCTGGGCCTGGGGCCAACGTCCTGACTTTC
many	TRBD2	TRBJ2-5	TRBV4-1	CASSLGTSGAGETQYF	TGCGCCAGCAGCCTCGGGACTAGCGGGGCGGGAGAGACCCAGTACTTC
NA	NA	TRBJ2-3	TRBV6-1	CASTNTTSTDTQYF	TGTGCCAGCACCAACACCACTAGCACAGATACGCAGTATTTT
many	NA	TRBJ1-2	TRBV29-1	CSVVGRGNYGYTF	TGCAGCGTTGTGGGTAGGGGTAACTATGGCTACACCTTC
many	TRBD1	TRBJ1-5	TRBV12-3/TRBV12-4	CASSLGQGLQPQHF	TGTGCCAGCAGTCTAGGACAGGGGTTACAGCCCCAGCATTTT
many	TRBD1	TRBJ1-4	TRBV7-9	CASSPPGQGGEKLFF	TGTGCCAGCAGCCCCCCGGGACAGGGAGGCGAAAAACTGTTTTTT
few	TRBD2	TRBJ2-5	TRBV4-1	CASSQHPGLAGPVGETQYF	TGCGCCAGCAGCCAACACCCGGGACTAGCGGGTCCAGTGGGAGAGACCCAGTACTTC
once	NA	TRBJ2-1	TRBV20-1	CSARDPRRIANEQFF	TGCAGTGCTAGAGATCCACGACGCATAGCCAATGAGCAGTTCTTC
many	NA	TRBJ2-7	TRBV28	CASSFDPESSYEQYF	TGTGCCAGCAGTTTCGATCCGGAGAGCTCCTACGAGCAGTACTTC
NA	TRBD2	TRBJ2-5	TRBV13	CASSYGEGETQYF	TGTGCCAGCAGCTACGGGGAGGGAGAGACCCAGTACTTC
many	TRBD2	TRBJ2-5	TRBV2	CASSDGTSGLETQYF	TGTGCCAGCAGTGACGGGACTAGCGGGTTAGAGACCCAGTACTTC
many	NA	TRBJ1-1	TRBV11-2	CASSLSYGGEAFF	TGTGCCAGCAGCTTATCCTACGGGGGCGAAGCTTTCTTT
many	NA	TRBJ1-2	TRBV19	CASSIRLGVRNGYTF	TGTGCCAGTAGTATCCGGTTAGGGGTTCGGAATGGCTACACCTTC
many	TRBD2	TRBJ2-7	TRBV5-1	CASRPGSGSSYEQYF	TGCGCCAGCCGACCCGGGAGCGGGAGCTCCTACGAGCAGTACTTC
many	NA	TRBJ2-3	TRBV12-3/TRBV12-4	CASSFGDLDTQYF	TGTGCCAGCAGTTTCGGGGATTTAGATACGCAGTATTTT
NA	NA	TRBJ2-1	TRBV19	CASSMELGTSYSEQFF	TGTGCCAGTAGTATGGAACTCGGGACCTCCTACAGTGAGCAGTTCTTC
few	TRBD1	TRBJ1-3	TRBV7-2	CASSPGTGVRSGNTIYF	TGTGCCAGCAGCCCCGGGACAGGGGTCAGGTCTGGAAACACCATATATTTT
NA	TRBD2	TRBJ2-7	TRBV20-1	CSAQGGRLAGTYEQYF	TGCAGTGCTCAGGGGGGGAGACTAGCGGGGACCTACGAGCAGTACTTC
many	TRBD2	TRBJ2-3	TRBV20-1	CSAPLPLAGGSDTQYF	TGCAGTGCCCCTTTGCCCCTAGCGGGAGGGTCAGATACGCAGTATTTT
many	NA	TRBJ2-7	TRBV18	CASSPRGAPDEQYF	TGTGCCAGCTCACCGAGGGGGGCTCCCGACGAGCAGTACTTC
many	NA	TRBJ2-1	TRBV28	CASSTREGRNEQFF	TGTGCCAGCAGTACAAGGGAAGGGAGGAATGAGCAGTTCTTC
many	NA	TRBJ1-2	TRBV15	CATSRVISGGDGYTF	TGTGCCACCAGCAGAGTCATATCAGGCGGTGATGGCTACACCTTC
many	NA	TRBJ2-1	TRBV10-3	CAISREKGNEQFF	TGTGCCATCAGTCGGGAGAAAGGCAATGAGCAGTTCTTC
many	NA	TRBJ2-5	TRBV19	CASSMGRMETQYF	TGTGCCAGTAGTATGGGCAGGATGGAGACCCAGTACTTC
few	NA	TRBJ2-7	TRBV28	CASSLVATRDYGQYF	TGTGCCAGCAGTTTAGTAGCGACCCGTGATTACGGGCAGTACTTC
many	NA	TRBJ1-1	TRBV7-2	CASSFFGPQNTEAFF	TGTGCCAGCAGCTTTTTTGGTCCTCAGAACACTGAAGCTTTCTTT
few	NA	TRBJ1-2	TRBV7-8	CASSLESGRHNYGYTF	TGTGCCAGCAGCTTAGAATCGGGACGGCATAACTATGGCTACACCTTC
few	TRBD2	TRBJ2-7	TRBV4-2	CASSQDPSGRGYEQYF	TGTGCCAGCAGCCAAGATCCGAGCGGGAGGGGGTACGAGCAGTACTTC
NA	TRBD2	TRBJ2-2	TRBV11-3	CASSFSGINTGELFF	TGTGCCAGCAGCTTTAGCGGGATTAACACCGGGGAGCTGTTTTTT
few	NA	TRBJ2-1	TRBV4-2	CASSAGQENSNEQFF	TGTGCCAGCAGCGCGGGACAAGAAAACTCCAATGAGCAGTTCTTC
many	TRBD2	TRBJ2-1	TRBV7-9	CASSSPASGTDEQFF	TGTGCCAGCAGCAGTCCGGCTAGCGGTACAGACGAGCAGTTCTTC
many	TRBD2	TRBJ2-1	TRBV12-3/TRBV12-4	CASSLGTSESSYNEQFF	TGTGCCAGCAGTTTAGGGACTAGCGAGAGCTCCTACAATGAGCAGTTCTTC
many	NA	TRBJ2-7	TRBV7-3	CASSLTASYEQYF	TGTGCCAGCAGCTTAACGGCCTCCTACGAGCAGTACTTC
many	TRBD2	TRBJ2-1	TRBV27	CASSPLAGAAVEQFF	TGTGCCAGCAGCCCCCTTGCGGGAGCCGCCGTTGAGCAGTTCTTC
few	TRBD2	TRBJ2-1	TRBV10-3	CAISREGPYNEQFF	TGTGCCATCAGCCGGGAGGGCCCTTACAATGAGCAGTTCTTC
NA	TRBD2	TRBJ2-5	TRBV12-3/TRBV12-4	CASSPLAGVGETQYF	TGTGCCAGCAGTCCTCTAGCGGGAGTCGGAGAGACCCAGTACTTC
NA	NA	TRBJ1-2	TRBV12-3/TRBV12-4	CASTPIRVGYGYTF	TGTGCCAGCACCCCTATAAGGGTCGGCTATGGCTACACCTTC
few	TRBD2	TRBJ2-1	TRBV6-2/TRBV6-3	CASSYLAGVGNEQFF	TGTGCCAGCAGTTACCTAGCGGGAGTAGGTAATGAGCAGTTCTTC
few	NA	TRBJ1-3	TRBV11-2	CASSPNLNTIYF	TGTGCCAGCAGCCCTAACTTGAACACCATATATTTT
many	TRBD2	TRBJ2-7	TRBV28	CASSFRTSGSHEQYF	TGTGCCAGCAGTTTTAGAACTAGCGGGAGCCACGAGCAGTACTTC
many	NA	TRBJ2-2	TRBV11-2	CASSFSLRRNTGELFF	TGTGCCAGCAGCTTCTCTTTGCGTCGGAACACCGGGGAGCTGTTTTTT
many	NA	TRBJ1-6	TRBV28	CASRGTGSPLHF	TGTGCCAGCAGGGGGACCGGGTCACCCCTCCACTTT
many	NA	TRBJ1-1	TRBV3-1	CASSQDGGGTEAFF	TGTGCCAGCAGCCAAGATGGAGGGGGCACTGAAGCTTTCTTT
NA	TRBD2	TRBJ2-7	TRBV5-1	CASSPGLAEGGYEQYF	TGCGCCAGCAGCCCGGGACTAGCGGAGGGGGGGTACGAGCAGTACTTC
many	NA	TRBJ2-7	TRBV6-2/TRBV6-3	CASSYSWGSSYEQYF	TGTGCCAGCAGTTACTCCTGGGGGAGCTCCTACGAGCAGTACTTC
NA	NA	TRBJ2-1	TRBV6-2/TRBV6-3	CASSYSKKRPYNEQFF	TGTGCCAGCAGTTACTCGAAAAAGAGACCATACAATGAGCAGTTCTTC
many	TRBD1	TRBJ1-4	TRBV11-2	CASSLGPGQPNEKLFF	TGTGCCAGCAGCTTAGGGCCGGGACAGCCGAATGAAAAACTGTTTTTT
NA	NA	TRBJ2-2	TRBV6-2/TRBV6-3	CASSETRFETGELFF	TGTGCCAGCAGCGAAACCCGGTTTGAGACCGGGGAGCTGTTTTTT
few	NA	TRBJ2-7	TRBV30	CAWSGQNPNEQYF	TGTGCCTGGAGCGGACAGAATCCCAACGAGCAGTACTTC
many	TRBD1	TRBJ1-1	TRBV18	CASSAGGMNTEAFF	TGTGCCAGCTCGGCAGGGGGAATGAACACTGAAGCTTTCTTT
many	TRBD1	TRBJ1-6	TRBV12-3/TRBV12-4	CASTGTAGSPLHF	TGTGCCAGCACCGGGACAGCGGGCTCACCCCTCCACTTT
NA	NA	TRBJ1-2	TRBV20-1	CSARSGEEYYGYTF	TGCAGTGCTAGGTCCGGGGAGGAGTACTATGGCTACACCTTC
NA	TRBD2	TRBJ2-5	TRBV19	CAAGLAETQYF	TGTGCCGCCGGACTAGCGGAGACCCAGTACTTC